Following are 23 T cell receptor beta chains from one sample sequenced in a study of CD8 T cells in Susac syndrome. After extraction with the RNeasy kit, 0.5 to 1 ug of the RNA was reverse transcribed using random hexamers. In TCRdb, the immunoSEQ multiplex PCR reads were re-called with MiXCR into one record per CDR3 protein. The table records about 84,000 distinct CDR3 sequences, roughly 93% of them present only once. Sequencing used CD8+ T cells from PBMCs. Every receptor here comes from a human donor in good health.

V is TRBV4-1 and J is TRBJ1-3; the D is unclear. The germline CDR1 and CDR2 sequences are MGHRA and YSYEKL. There are 15 residues in the CDR3. V gave up 0 bases and J gave up 4 bases, with 10 bases separating them. The CDR3 DNA follows: TGCGCCAGCAGCCAAGAAACGGGTACGGGAAACACCATATATTTT. Encoded protein: CASSQETGTGNTIYF.

The CDR3 sequence: CASSQDRGLPLHF. The CDR3 bases are TGTGCCAGCAGCCAAGATCGAGGGTTACCCCTCCACTTT. This chain links TRBV3-1 with TRBJ1-6, with D uncertain. V lost 0 bases and J lost 12, with 9 bases in between. This CDR3 is 13 amino acids long. Germline CDR1 reads LGHDT; CDR2 reads YNNKEL (reference sequence).

This clonotype showed up just once. The CDR3 nucleotides read TGTGCCAGCAGCTCGGGACAGTACCAAGAGACCCAGTACTTC. Its translation is CASSSGQYQETQYF. The chain carries TRBV13 and TRBJ2-5, with 7 positions matching TRBD1. V shed 4 bases, J shed 0 bases, and the junction held 2 bases outside the gene matches. The germline V gene encodes CDR1 PRHDT and CDR2 FYEKMQ (reference sequence). CDR3 length: 14 residues.

In its sample, this clonotype was seen once. J is TRBJ2-1 and V is TRBV29-1, with unresolved D. The CDR3 consists of 11 residues. Deletions cut 1 base from V and 5 bases from J, with 3 bases between. The germline gives CDR1 SQVTM, CDR2 ANQGSEA. The CDR3 region has the DNA TGCAGCGTTGAAGGGGACAATGAGCAGTTCTTC. Translated: CSVEGDNEQFF.

V usage is TRBV5-1 and J usage is TRBJ2-3; 12 positions match TRBD2. Per the germline V gene, CDR1 is SGHRS and CDR2 is YFSETQ. The CDR3 has 16 residues. V shed 0 bases and J 4 bases; nucleotides not matched to a gene: 3. CDR3 residues: CASSLALAGGPDTQYF. DNA of the CDR3: TGCGCCAGCAGCTTGGCCCTAGCGGGGGGGCCAGATACGCAGTATTTT.

This sequence joins TRBV5-1 and TRBJ1-2; D is undetermined. The length of the CDR3 is 14 residues. The germline gives CDR1 SGHRS, CDR2 YFSETQ. V lost 3 bases and J 5 bases, leaving 14 bases between the germline ends. CDR3 amino acids: CASSYGRLGYGYTF. In DNA form, the CDR3 reads TGCGCCAGCAGCTACGGACGCCTAGGTTATGGCTACACCTTC.

In this sample, this clonotype turned up once. This chain uses TRBV5-1 with TRBJ2-3; D uncertain. Trimming stripped 0 bases from V and 3 bases from J, with 14 bases between. The CDR3 is 16 residues long. Germline loops: CDR1 SGHRS, CDR2 YFSETQ. Here the CDR3 reads CASSLDGAQRTDTQYF. The CDR3 DNA reads TGCGCCAGCAGCTTGGACGGAGCTCAAAGAACAGATACGCAGTATTTT.

This clonotype was counted a single time. The chain recombines TRBV4-1 with TRBJ1-2; 7 positions agree with TRBD1. CDR1 and CDR2 from the germline V gene are MGHRA and YSYEKL. The CDR3 sequence is 16 residues long. V lost 0 bases and J lost 2; bases outside the gene matches: 6. The CDR3 loop reads CASSQDESRGNYGYTF. The CDR3 nucleotides read TGCGCCAGCAGCCAAGATGAAAGCAGGGGGAACTATGGCTACACCTTC.

The DNA for the CDR3 is TGTGCCAGTAGTACGATAGTAAGCAATCAGCCCCAGCATTTT. Protein: CASSTIVSNQPQHF. The chain couples TRBV19 to TRBJ1-5; D not certain. CDR3 length: 14 residues. Trimming removed 4 bases from V and 1 base from J, with 8 bases in between. CDR1 is LNHDA, CDR2 SQIVND, per germline (reference sequence).

This chain joins TRBV30 and TRBJ2-1, with 7 bases that match TRBD1. The trim removed 0 bases at V and 2 bases at J, leaving 4 bases unmatched. The CDR3 is made up of 15 amino acids. Germline V lookup: CDR1 GTSNPN, CDR2 SVGIG (reference sequence). In nucleotides, the CDR3 is TGTGCCTGGAGTGTACTAGGGGGCCCCTACAATGAGCAGTTCTTC. This codes for CAWSVLGGPYNEQFF.

This chain joins TRBV13 and TRBJ1-1, with unresolved D. Per germline, CDR1 PRHDT and CDR2 FYEKMQ (reference sequence). Trimming took 5 bases from V and 7 from J, leaving 11 bases between them. This CDR3 contains 12 residues. CDR3 protein: CASSLFSLEAFF. CDR3 nucleotides: TGTGCCAGCAGCCTCTTTTCACTTGAAGCTTTCTTT.

The CDR3 loop is CASSFGGQQYF. The CDR3 region has the DNA TGTGCCAGCAGCTTTGGGGGACAGCAGTACTTC. The chain has TRBV11-2 and TRBJ2-7; D tentatively fits TRBD1 or TRBD2 (5 bases each). CDR1 and CDR2 from the germline V gene are SGHAT and FQNNGV. With 3 bases removed from V and 8 bases from J, the gap between germline ends came to 8 bases. This CDR3 is 11 amino acids long. Complete variable domain (other parts from reference TRBV11-2 and TRBJ2-7): EAGVAQSPRYKIIEKRQSVAFWCNPISGHATLYWYQQILGQGPKLLIQFQNNGVVDDSQLPKDRFSAERLKGVDSTLKIQPAKLEDSAVYLCASSFGGQQYFGPGTRLTVT.

The CDR3 nucleotides read TGTGCCACCAGTGACCCTCGACAGGACACCGGGGAGCTGTTTTTT. As protein: CATSDPRQDTGELFF. This rearrangement joins TRBV24-1 to TRBJ2-2; D perhaps matches TRBD1 (6 bases). Trimming cost V 4 bases and J 3 bases, with 11 bases left between them. CDR3 length: 15 residues. CDR1 is KGHDR and CDR2 is SFDVKD in the germline V gene.

The chain uses TRBV5-1 and TRBJ2-5; 12 nucleotides line up with TRBD1. The ends lost 2 bases at V and 3 bases at J; junction bases unmatched: 5. CDR3 length: 16 amino acids. CDR1 is SGHRS and CDR2 is YFSETQ in the germline V gene. CDR3 sequence: CASSLPGQGAKETQYF. The CDR3 nucleotides are TGCGCCAGCAGCTTACCGGGACAGGGGGCGAAAGAGACCCAGTACTTC.

The rearrangement uses TRBV11-2 and TRBJ2-2, with D perhaps matching TRBD1 (6 bases). V gave up 5 bases and J gave up 1 base, with 8 bases separating them. The CDR3 is made up of 14 amino acids. Germline V CDR1 and CDR2: SGHAT, FQNNGV. CDR3 loop: CASSRGQNTGELFF. The CDR3 nucleotides are TGTGCCAGCAGCCGGGGACAGAACACCGGGGAGCTGTTTTTT.

The chain has TRBV5-1 and TRBJ1-1, with TRBD1 matching 7 bases. The CDR3 length is 13 residues. With V trimmed by 1 base and J by 8 bases, 5 bases remained unmatched. Germline assignment: CDR1 SGHRS and CDR2 YFSETQ. The CDR3 here is CASSLTGAREAFF. For the CDR3, the DNA is TGCGCCAGCAGCTTGACAGGGGCCAGGGAAGCTTTCTTT.

This clonotype was observed a single time. The V call is TRBV9, the J call TRBJ2-7; D ambiguous. The length of the CDR3 is 12 residues. V lost 3 bases and J lost 4, with 8 bases in between. Looked up from germline, CDR1 is SGDLS and CDR2 is YYNGEE. As DNA, the CDR3 is TGTGCCAGCAGCGCCAGTGAATACGAGCAGTACTTC. Its protein is CASSASEYEQYF.

This chain links TRBV19 with TRBJ2-2, with a tentative D call TRBD2 (5 bases). CDR3 length: 14 amino acids. V was trimmed by 8 bases and J by 0 bases, leaving 10 bases between them. Per the germline V gene, CDR1 is LNHDA and CDR2 is SQIVND (reference sequence). The CDR3 nucleotides are TGTGCCAGTCGGGAAGGGCCGAACACCGGGGAGCTGTTTTTT. Translation gives CASREGPNTGELFF. Using reference TRBV19 and TRBJ2-2 for the parts outside the CDR3, the full variable domain is DGGITQSPKYLFRKEGQNVTLSCEQNLNHDAMYWYRQDPGQGLRLIYYSQIVNDFQKGDIAEGYSVSREKKESFPLTVTSAQKNPTAFYLCASREGPNTGELFFGEGSRLTVL.

The chain is built from TRBV5-1 and TRBJ2-3; no firm D call. CDR1 and CDR2 (germline): SGHRS, YFSETQ. There are 14 residues in the CDR3. V was clipped by 0 bases and J by 4 bases, with 9 bases between them. DNA for the CDR3: TGCGCCAGCAGCTTGGAGACGCCCGCAGATACGCAGTATTTT. It codes for CASSLETPADTQYF.

CDR3 protein: CASSPPRYDQTGFASPLHF. In nucleotides, the CDR3 is TGTGCCAGCTCACCACCGCGCTATGATCAGACAGGGTTCGCGTCACCCCTCCACTTT. V usage is TRBV18 and J usage is TRBJ1-6; 7 bases agree with TRBD1. Germline values: CDR1 KGHSH, CDR2 LQKENI. The CDR3 extends over 19 amino acids. V gave up 0 bases and J gave up 10 bases; unmatched junction bases: 18.

This clonotype was recorded once. The V and J genes are TRBV15 and TRBJ1-5; D ambiguous. The CDR3 runs to 15 residues. The germline V gene has CDR1 LNHNV and CDR2 YYDKDF (reference sequence). V lost 0 bases, J lost 4 bases, and 10 bases lay in between. This chain's CDR3 is CATSRDLGRNQPQHF. In DNA form, the CDR3 reads TGTGCCACCAGCAGAGATCTTGGTAGGAATCAGCCCCAGCATTTT. Full variable domain (rest looked up from reference TRBV15 and TRBJ1-5): DAMVIQNPRYQVTQFGKPVTLSCSQTLNHNVMYWYQQKSSQAPKLLFHYYDKDFNNEADTPDNFQSRRPNTSFCFLDIRSPGLGDTAMYLCATSRDLGRNQPQHFGDGTRLSIL.

V gene TRBV7-3 combines with J gene TRBJ2-3, with 8 nucleotides matching TRBD2. With V trimmed by 4 bases and J by 2 bases, 8 bases remained unmatched. CDR1 SGHTA and CDR2 FQGTGA come from the germline V gene. The CDR3 extends over 16 amino acids. CDR3 nucleotide sequence: TGTGCCAGCAGCTCTGATAGCGGGGAGCCCACAGATACGCAGTATTTT. This gives the protein CASSSDSGEPTDTQYF.

The chain employs TRBV27 and TRBJ1-3, with 8 bases aligning to TRBD1. Trimming took 6 bases from V and 0 from J; bases not matched to a gene: 4. Germline loops: CDR1 MNHEY, CDR2 SMNVEV (reference sequence). The CDR3 covers 15 residues. The DNA for the CDR3 is TGTGCCAGCAGCTCTACAGGGGGCTCTGGAAACACCATATATTTT. It codes for CASSSTGGSGNTIYF.